This passage covers 14 T cell receptor beta chains from one sample sequenced in a study of T cell changes during pregnancy in multiple sclerosis (dated by TCRdb to between 2018 and 2020). Library construction relied on the immunoSEQ multiplex PCR assay. TCRdb re-hosts the immuneACCESS table, in-frame sequences only. Its copies lack some clones; in the studies checked, an unresolved V gene accounts for under half of them, and the cause for the rest is not known. The sample records more than 75,000 clones, 94% of which are singletons. The ten largest clones represent 2.5% of the sample. The source material was peripheral blood, sampled in the third trimester of pregnancy. Receptors were obtained from a female donor with multiple sclerosis, enrolled in a pregnancy study.

The V call is TRBV2, the J call TRBJ1-4; 10 nucleotides align to TRBD1. Germline CDR1 reads SNHLY; CDR2 reads FYNNEI. The CDR3 length is 15 residues. After removal of 5 bases from V and 8 bases from J, the junction contained 8 bases not matched to a gene. CDR3 DNA sequence: TGTGCCAGCAGTCTTGGGGGACAGGGGAACGAAAAACTGTTTTTT. It translates to CASSLGGQGNEKLFF.

The DNA for the CDR3 is TGTGCCAGCAGCTTGGGACAGGGGACCGACGGCTACACCTTC. Its protein is CASSLGQGTDGYTF. V and J are TRBV5-8 and TRBJ1-2, with 8 bases that match TRBD1. Germline CDR1 reads SGHTS; CDR2 reads YDEGEE. The CDR3 has 14 residues. The V gene end was trimmed by 0 bases and the J gene end by 8 bases; junction bases not matched to a gene: 6.

The chain uses TRBV21-1 and TRBJ1-2; TRBD1, as called in the table, went unchecked against the DNA. TRBV21-1 constitutes a pseudogene. CDR3 length: 16 residues. CDR3 in DNA: TGTGCCAGCAGCAAAACCTCCGGGACAGTGAACTATGGCTACACCTTC. Its translation is CASSKTSGTVNYGYTF.

The chain has TRBV10-3 and TRBJ1-2; D unclear. Trimming pared 7 bases from V and 7 bases from J, leaving 22 bases between. Germline loops: CDR1 ENHRY, CDR2 SYGVKD. CDR3 length: 15 amino acids. The CDR3: CAITVLPGGDSGYTF. CDR3 nucleotide sequence: TGTGCCATCACTGTCCTTCCGGGAGGTGATTCTGGCTACACCTTC.

The V gene is TRBV14, the J gene TRBJ2-3, with 12 bases lining up with TRBD1. Trimming took 3 bases from V and 6 from J; bases not matched to a gene: 4. The CDR3 covers 15 residues. Germline CDR1 and CDR2: SGHDN and FVKESK. CDR3 nucleotides: TGTGCCAGCAGCCAGGGGGACAGGGGGCCGGATACGCAGTATTTT. Translation: CASSQGDRGPDTQYF.

The gene calls are TRBV18 and TRBJ1-3; weak D call: TRBD1 (5 bases). CDR1 and CDR2 (germline): KGHSH, LQKENI. V gave up 1 base and J gave up 4 bases, with 14 bases separating them. CDR3 length equals 16 residues. DNA for the CDR3: TGTGCCAGCTCACCACTGAGCGGGGGTTCAGGAAACACCATATATTTT. This sequence encodes CASSPLSGGSGNTIYF.

V is TRBV29-1 and J is TRBJ2-1; TRBD2 aligns across 7 bases. Trimming at V came to 1 base and at J to 3 bases, leaving 9 bases not matched to a gene. The CDR3 covers 16 residues. Germline V gene lookup returns CDR1 SQVTM and CDR2 ANQGSEA. The DNA for the CDR3 is TGCAGCGTTGAAGGAGTGCTAGAGCGGGGCTACAATGAGCAGTTCTTC. This gives the protein CSVEGVLERGYNEQFF.

The chain is built from TRBV7-9 and TRBJ2-3; 8 bases match TRBD2. This CDR3 is built from 15 residues. Germline V gene sequence: CDR1 SEHNR, CDR2 FQNEAQ (reference sequence). V shed 1 base and J 3 bases; nucleotides not matched to a gene: 3. CDR3 in amino acids: CASSLEPGGTDTQYF. The CDR3 DNA follows: TGTGCCAGCAGCTTAGAGCCGGGGGGGACAGATACGCAGTATTTT.

This clone appeared a single time. The genes are TRBV10-2 and TRBJ2-7; TRBD2 aligns across 12 bases. The CDR3 is 14 residues long. The germline CDR1 and CDR2 sequences are WSHSY and SAAADI. V shed 7 bases, J shed 3 bases, and the junction held 4 bases outside the gene matches. In DNA, the CDR3 is TGCGCCAGCATGACGGGACTAGCGGGCTACGAGCAGTACTTC. It encodes CASMTGLAGYEQYF.

The chain joins TRBV7-2 to TRBJ2-3; 12 bases fit TRBD2. From germline, CDR1 is SGHTA and CDR2 FQGNSA. The junction had 13 bases not matched to a gene; V was cut back by 6 bases and J by 0 bases. The CDR3 has 19 residues. The CDR3 DNA reads TGTGCCAGCAGATTTACTGGCACTAGCGGGGGGTCGAGCACAGATACGCAGTATTTT. Translated: CASRFTGTSGGSSTDTQYF. Supplemented by reference TRBV7-2 and TRBJ2-3, the full variable domain reads GAGVSQSPSNKVTEKGKDVELRCDPISGHTALYWYRQSLGQGLEFLIYFQGNSAPDKSGLPSDRFSAERTGGSVSTLTIQRTQQEDSAVYLCASRFTGTSGGSSTDTQYFGPGTRLTVL.

The chain recombines TRBV2 with TRBJ2-3; weak D call: TRBD2 (6 bases). The CDR3 has 14 amino acids. Germline CDR1 is SNHLY and CDR2 is FYNNEI. V was trimmed by 5 bases and J by 1 base, leaving 10 bases between them. The CDR3 DNA sequence: TGTGCCAGCAGTACGCGGGGAGGCACAGATACGCAGTATTTT. Its translation is CASSTRGGTDTQYF.

V gene TRBV11-1 combines with J gene TRBJ2-7, with D possibly TRBD1 on 6 matching bases. This CDR3 spans 13 amino acids. V lost 1 base to trimming and J lost 5 bases, with 9 bases between them. Germline assignment: CDR1 SGHAT and CDR2 FQDESV (reference sequence). The CDR3 region is CASSLGGGNEQYF. The CDR3 nucleotides read TGTGCCAGCAGCTTAGGAGGGGGAAACGAGCAGTACTTC.

This chain connects TRBV6-6 to TRBJ2-3; 7 bases line up with TRBD1. Germline V gives CDR1 MNHNY, CDR2 SVGAGI (reference sequence). V lost 10 bases, J lost 11 bases, and 9 bases stayed unmatched. The CDR3 has 11 residues. CDR3 sequence: CATLTGSRQYF. CDR3 nucleotides: TGTGCCACCCTGACAGGGTCCAGGCAGTATTTT.

J is TRBJ2-6 and V is TRBV30; D remains unclear. V gave up 0 bases and J gave up 0 bases, with 6 bases separating them. The CDR3 runs 15 residues. The V gene's germline CDR1 is GTSNPN and CDR2 SVGIG (reference sequence). DNA of the CDR3: TGTGCCTGGAGTGTAGCATTCTCTGGGGCCAACGTCCTGACTTTC. Encoded protein: CAWSVAFSGANVLTF.